These T cell receptor beta chains were read from a single sample in a study of cytomegalovirus exposure and HLA in healthy donors. Libraries were prepared by immunoSEQ multiplex PCR; TCRdb keeps only in-frame clonotypes and omits some of them. This table lists about 140,000 clones. Material: PBMCs. The receptors were gathered from a young woman in good health and CMV-seronegative. Each CDR3 is given with its conserved first and last residue.

v_gene	j_gene	CDR3aa
TRBV5-1	TRBJ2-7	CASSPWNDRAYEQYF
TRBV6-6	TRBJ2-1	CASSYTGSYNEQFF
TRBV5-1	TRBJ2-5	CASSSGRTSGESETQYF
TRBV6-6	TRBJ1-4	CASHMANEKLFF
TRBV2	TRBJ1-3	CASSEYTGAGNTIYF
TRBV5-1	TRBJ2-1	CASSLEQVSYNEQFF
TRBV13	TRBJ1-4	CASSRRATNEKLFF
TRBV7-2	TRBJ1-1	CASSPRQGEAFF
TRBV9	TRBJ2-1	CASSGGLAGNEQFF
TRBV30	TRBJ1-2	CAWSSSANYGYTF
TRBV6-5	TRBJ1-4	CASRQGGEKLFF
TRBV27	TRBJ1-1	CASSLRDRISNTEAFF
TRBV29-1	TRBJ2-3	CSVVGTITDTQYF
TRBV7-3	TRBJ2-2	CASSPRTSATDTGELFF
TRBV7-2	TRBJ2-1	CASSLAGWWAPDSEQFF
TRBV18	TRBJ2-3	CASSPVQVSDTQYF
TRBV5-4	TRBJ1-4	CASSMAGAGNEKLFF
TRBV6-1	TRBJ1-5	CASSPDRGRQPQHF